The rows below give T cell receptor beta chains drawn from one sample of a study of T cell responses to AZD1222 COVID-19 vaccine. Method: immunoSEQ multiplex PCR; TCRdb's copy keeps in-frame clones and lacks some. The profile shows roughly 140,000 clones, 85% to 95% of them singletons. The specimen comprised peripheral blood, sampled 28 days after the second AZD1222 dose. The receptors originated from an adult who received the AZD1222 COVID-19 vaccine. The CDR3 runs from the conserved cysteine through the conserved F or W. The order of the fields is V gene, D gene, clone size, J gene, CDR3 protein, CDR3 DNA. D genes are given only for firm matches. Rows may omit the clone size; those that give it use once, few, many or a size class.

TRBV13	-	-	TRBJ1-1	CASHATAQKTEAFF	TGTGCCAGCCACGCTACGGCCCAGAAAACTGAAGCTTTCTTT
TRBV18	-	-	TRBJ1-4	CASSGPDEKLFF	TGTGCCAGCTCAGGGCCTGATGAAAAACTGTTTTTT
TRBV4-1	-	once	TRBJ1-2	CASSQDPGGYTF	TGCGCCAGCAGCCAAGATCCCGGAGGCTACACCTTC
TRBV5-1	-	-	TRBJ2-2	CASSLYREPGTGELFF	TGCGCCAGCAGCCTCTACAGGGAGCCGGGGACCGGGGAGCTGTTTTTT
TRBV7-9	-	-	TRBJ1-5	CASSLRGQPQHF	TGTGCCAGCAGCTTGAGGGGTCAGCCCCAGCATTTT
TRBV6-5	-	-	TRBJ1-2	CASGRDNPYGYTF	TGTGCCAGCGGTCGGGACAATCCTTATGGCTACACCTTC
TRBV19	TRBD1	-	TRBJ2-7	CASSTGTGGAYEQYF	TGTGCCAGTAGCACCGGGACAGGGGGCGCATACGAGCAGTACTTC
TRBV18	-	-	TRBJ1-4	CASSPVRTNEKLFF	TGTGCCAGCTCCCCTGTTCGGACTAATGAAAAACTGTTTTTT
TRBV4-2	-	-	TRBJ2-2	CASSPPLGGTGELFF	TGTGCCAGCAGCCCGCCTCTGGGAGGAACCGGGGAGCTGTTTTTT
TRBV5-1	-	-	TRBJ1-4	CASSLEGRNEKLFF	TGCGCCAGCAGCTTGGAAGGGCGGAATGAAAAACTGTTTTTT
TRBV19	TRBD1	once	TRBJ2-3	CASSIGGQGADTQYF	TGTGCCAGTAGTATCGGCGGACAGGGGGCAGATACGCAGTATTTT
TRBV2	-	-	TRBJ1-1	CASSIRTEAFF	TGTGCCAGCAGTATAAGAACTGAAGCTTTCTTT
TRBV6-1	-	-	TRBJ2-6	CASSERSSSPSGANVLTF	TGTGCCAGCAGTGAACGGTCATCGAGCCCATCTGGGGCCAACGTCCTGACTTTC
TRBV12-3/TRBV12-4	-	-	TRBJ2-7	CASSPPSLYEQYF	TGTGCCAGCAGCCCTCCTTCTTTGTACGAGCAGTACTTC
TRBV6-1	-	-	TRBJ2-1	CASSEAEAASSYNEQFF	TGTGCCAGCAGTGAAGCTGAGGCAGCCAGCTCCTACAATGAGCAGTTCTTC
TRBV19	TRBD1	-	TRBJ1-4	CASSIRDRGINEKLFF	TGTGCCAGTAGTATTCGGGACAGGGGGATAAATGAAAAACTGTTTTTT
TRBV14	-	once	TRBJ2-3	CASSQAPLEKAPDTQYF	TGTGCCAGCAGCCAAGCCCCACTAGAAAAGGCTCCGGATACGCAGTATTTT
TRBV7-9	-	once	TRBJ1-3	CASSLSQVTGNTIYF	TGTGCCAGCAGCTTGTCTCAGGTGACTGGAAACACCATATATTTT
TRBV7-8	-	-	TRBJ2-7	CASRGGQQEQYF	TGTGCCAGCAGGGGGGGCCAGCAGGAGCAGTACTTC
TRBV18	-	-	TRBJ2-1	CASSPRADNEQFF	TGTGCCAGCTCACCCCGCGCAGACAATGAGCAGTTCTTC
TRBV4-2	-	-	TRBJ1-6	CASSQDTRATYNSPLHF	TGTGCCAGCAGCCAAGATACCAGGGCAACCTATAATTCACCCCTCCACTTT
TRBV6-6	-	-	TRBJ1-1	CASHAGKGLNTEAFF	TGTGCCAGTCATGCAGGGAAGGGCTTGAACACTGAAGCTTTCTTT
TRBV7-9	-	-	TRBJ1-1	CASSLVSGYEAFF	TGTGCCAGCAGCTTAGTCTCGGGCTATGAAGCTTTCTTT
TRBV9	TRBD2	-	TRBJ2-2	CASSRGRGRTGELFF	TGTGCCAGCAGCCGCGGGAGGGGGCGTACCGGGGAGCTGTTTTTT
TRBV5-8	-	few	TRBJ1-3	CASSPWGAGNTIYF	TGTGCCAGCAGCCCTTGGGGGGCTGGAAACACCATATATTTT
TRBV19	-	-	TRBJ2-1	CASSILFDLGPTTLVQFF	TGTGCCAGTAGTATCTTGTTCGATCTGGGACCGACTACCTTGGTGCAGTTCTTC
TRBV7-6	TRBD2	-	TRBJ2-1	CASSSLLTSGIYNEQFF	TGTGCCAGCAGCTCACTGTTGACTAGCGGGATCTACAATGAGCAGTTCTTC